One sample yielded the 13 T cell receptor beta chains listed below, sequenced in a study of T-cell reconstitution after alpha-beta-depleted transplantation in children. The authors prepared the TCRbeta library with unique molecular identifiers. TCRdb used MiXCR to reprocess the PCR reads, holding one entry per CDR3 protein. Here the sample spans 110,000 or so distinct CDR3 sequences, around 6.4% being singletons. Sequencing used PBMCs, mostly from graft donor cells, obtained 360 days after TCRalphabeta/CD19-depleted stem cell transplant. The receptors stem from a male patient aged 2 to 9 who had a stem cell transplant for acute lymphoblastic leukemia, so the T cells may come from the graft donor.

A few counts support this clonotype. This chain links TRBV28 with TRBJ2-5; 9 positions agree with TRBD1. Germline V CDR1 and CDR2: MDHEN, SYDVKM. There are 14 residues in the CDR3. J gave up 7 bases and V 6 bases, and 9 bases lay outside the gene matches. CDR3 sequence reads: CASRPGTGLLTQYF. CDR3 coding DNA: TGTGCCAGCAGGCCCGGGACAGGGCTTTTGACCCAGTACTTC.

The V and J genes are TRBV20-1 and TRBJ2-7; TRBD1 matches 7 bases. Germline CDR1 DFQATT, CDR2 SNEGSKA (reference sequence). CDR3 length: 12 amino acids. V shed 5 bases, J shed 7 bases, and the junction held 8 bases outside the gene matches. CDR3 residues: CSAFQGVFEQYF. CDR3 bases: TGCAGTGCTTTCCAGGGGGTTTTTGAGCAGTACTTC.

V usage is TRBV27 and J usage is TRBJ2-3; 7 positions match TRBD2. V dropped 7 bases and J dropped 1; count of bases not matched to a gene: 8. Germline V lookup: CDR1 MNHEY, CDR2 SMNVEV (reference sequence). The length of the CDR3 is 15 residues. In nucleotides, the CDR3 is TGTGCCAGCACGGCTAGCGGTCTACGCACAGATACGCAGTATTTT. It is translated as CASTASGLRTDTQYF.

The sample holds many counts of this clonotype. The rearrangement links TRBV4-3 to TRBJ1-4, with D perhaps matching TRBD1 (6 bases). Trimming removed 0 bases from V and 5 bases from J, with 10 bases in between. From germline, CDR1 is LGHNA and CDR2 YSLEER. This CDR3 is built from 15 residues. The CDR3, as DNA: TGCGCCAGCAGCCAAGATCGGGGGGGCAATGAAAAACTGTTTTTT. Its translation is CASSQDRGGNEKLFF.

The V gene is TRBV4-3, the J gene TRBJ2-3, with D possibly matching TRBD2 (5 bases). The CDR3 loop spans 15 amino acids. Germline values: CDR1 LGHNA, CDR2 YSLEER. V gave up 0 bases and J gave up 2 bases, with 9 bases separating them. The CDR3 spells CASSQDPGDTDTQYF. The CDR3 DNA follows: TGCGCCAGCAGCCAAGACCCCGGGGACACAGATACGCAGTATTTT.

This clonotype was observed many times. This chain connects TRBV4-3 to TRBJ2-1; TRBD2 aligns across 8 bases. This CDR3 has 14 residues. CDR1 and CDR2 (germline): LGHNA, YSLEER. V lost 4 bases and J lost 5; bases outside the gene matches: 4. CDR3 region: CASSPRLANNEQFF. In DNA, the CDR3 is TGCGCCAGCAGCCCAAGACTAGCGAACAATGAGCAGTTCTTC.

V gene TRBV5-1 combines with J gene TRBJ1-2, with TRBD1 matching 8 bases. The ends lost 2 bases at V and 0 bases at J; junction bases unmatched: 3. Per germline, CDR1 SGHRS and CDR2 YFSETQ. The CDR3 extends over 15 amino acids. CDR3 sequence reads: CASSFWTGTNYGYTF. CDR3 in DNA: TGCGCCAGCAGCTTCTGGACAGGGACTAACTATGGCTACACCTTC.

This clonotype was observed at least ten times. The rearrangement links TRBV7-2 to TRBJ2-1; unclear D gene. V was clipped by 10 bases and J by 5 bases, with 15 bases between them. This CDR3 spans 13 amino acids. The germline V gene encodes CDR1 SGHTA and CDR2 FQGNSA. The CDR3 loop reads CATSRSGNNEQFF. CDR3 coding DNA: TGTGCCACCTCCCGGAGTGGAAACAATGAGCAGTTCTTC.

The chain combines TRBV25-1 with TRBJ2-7; 10 bases are shared with TRBD1. This CDR3 has 15 residues. The V gene's germline CDR1 is MGHDK and CDR2 SYGVNS. V lost 4 bases, J lost 4 bases, and 7 bases stayed unmatched. The CDR3 here is CASSANTGQGYEQYF. The CDR3 DNA reads TGTGCCAGCAGTGCAAATACGGGACAGGGGTACGAGCAGTACTTC.

This clonotype has a count of ten or more. The chain combines TRBV5-6 with TRBJ2-4; no definite D call. The V end was cut by 2 bases, the J end by 1 base, with 10 bases between. Germline V gene data show CDR1 as SGHDT and CDR2 as YYEEEE. This CDR3 comprises 15 residues. As DNA, the CDR3 is TGTGCCAGCAGCTTAGGTTCAGGCGCCAAAAACATTCAGTACTTC. It yields the protein CASSLGSGAKNIQYF.

The rearrangement joins TRBV7-2 to TRBJ2-4, with D hard to call. V gave up 5 bases and J gave up 10 bases, with 9 bases separating them. This CDR3 has 11 amino acids. The germline V gene encodes CDR1 SGHTA and CDR2 FQGNSA. This chain's CDR3 is CASSPGRIQYF. CDR3 sequence (DNA): TGTGCCAGCAGCCCCGGGCGGATTCAGTACTTC.

This clonotype has more than one count but fewer than ten. The rearrangement joins TRBV4-3 to TRBJ2-1; 8 nucleotides match TRBD2. Looked up from germline, CDR1 is LGHNA and CDR2 is YSLEER. V dropped 0 bases and J dropped 4; count of bases not matched to a gene: 14. The CDR3 runs 19 residues. The CDR3 DNA reads as TGCGCCAGCAGCCAAGAAGCCGGGGGAGTCGCGGGAGGTTACAATGAGCAGTTCTTC. It yields the protein CASSQEAGGVAGGYNEQFF.

This clonotype was detected many times. This chain links TRBV11-2 with TRBJ2-2, with 10 nucleotides matching TRBD2. Per germline, CDR1 SGHAT and CDR2 FQNNGV. The CDR3 contains 14 residues. The CDR3 DNA reads as TGTGCAAGCTCATCTAGCGGGGGCACCGGGGAGCTGTTTTTT. Residues: CASSSSGGTGELFF.